Below, 29 T cell receptor beta chains from the same sample are listed, as sequenced in a study of neurological immune-mediated disorders. Sample time point: longitudinal time-point 3. MiXCR, applied by TCRdb to the 5' RACE reads, yields one record per CDR3 protein. The sample holds approximately 100,000 distinct CDR3 sequences, 9.5% to 14% seen once. Sequencing input: PBMCs. The receptors were sampled from a female donor with HTLV-1-associated myelopathy (HAM/TSP).

In its sample, this clonotype was seen many times. V gene TRBV7-9 combines with J gene TRBJ2-3; 8 positions agree with TRBD1. The CDR3 spans 12 residues. Trimming removed 8 bases from V and 5 bases from J; junction bases left unmatched: 3. Looked up from germline, CDR1 is SEHNR and CDR2 is FQNEAQ (reference sequence). The CDR3 is CASQGAGDTQYF. The CDR3 coding sequence is TGTGCCAGCCAGGGGGCGGGAGATACGCAGTATTTT.

Many counts were recorded for this clonotype. The chain couples TRBV12-3 or TRBV12-4 to TRBJ2-3; 9 bases fit TRBD1. The CDR3 is made up of 15 amino acids. The trim removed 4 bases at V and 4 bases at J, leaving 6 bases unmatched. This CDR3 is CASSWGTGSSDTQYF. For the CDR3, the DNA is TGTGCCAGCAGTTGGGGGACAGGGAGTTCAGATACGCAGTATTTT.

This clonotype came up many times. This chain uses TRBV11-2 with TRBJ2-2; D might be TRBD1 (5 bases). V was clipped by 4 bases and J by 6 bases, with 15 bases between them. Germline V gene sequence: CDR1 SGHAT, CDR2 FQNNGV. The CDR3 length is 15 residues. The DNA of the CDR3 is TGTGCCAGCAGCTCCTTTTACCAGGGCTCCGGGGAGCTGTTTTTT. Translation gives CASSSFYQGSGELFF.

The sample holds many counts of this clonotype. This sequence joins TRBV2 and TRBJ2-1; 15 positions agree with TRBD2. The CDR3 runs to 16 residues. The junction had 2 bases not matched to a gene; V was cut back by 6 bases and J by 2 bases. The V gene's germline CDR1 is SNHLY and CDR2 FYNNEI. CDR3 DNA: TGTGCCAGCAGGGGACTAGCGGGGGGTACCTACAATGAGCAGTTCTTC. Translated: CASRGLAGGTYNEQFF.

The chain links TRBV7-9 to TRBJ1-5; D uncertain. The CDR3 has 16 amino acids. The germline V gene has CDR1 SEHNR and CDR2 FQNEAQ (reference sequence). The V end was cut by 1 base, the J end by 4 bases, with 14 bases between. CDR3 sequence: CASSLGTGSPNQPQHF. The CDR3 nucleotides are TGTGCCAGCAGCTTAGGAACGGGGAGTCCAAATCAGCCCCAGCATTTT.

This clonotype appeared many times. V gene TRBV20-1 combines with J gene TRBJ2-1; 9 bases are a match to TRBD2. V lost 1 base, J lost 2 bases, and 6 bases stayed unmatched. The CDR3 is 16 residues long. Germline V lookup: CDR1 DFQATT, CDR2 SNEGSKA (reference sequence). DNA for the CDR3: TGCAGTGCTAGAGGCCTAGCGGGGCGAACCTACAATGAGCAGTTCTTC. Protein sequence: CSARGLAGRTYNEQFF.

Of note for this clonotype: This may come from a read error, since a much larger clone is one base off. V gene TRBV5-1 combines with J gene TRBJ2-6; D may match TRBD1 or TRBD2 (6 bases each). The CDR3 totals 15 residues. Germline V gene data show CDR1 as SGHRS and CDR2 as YFSETQ. V lost 8 bases, J lost 0 bases, and 12 bases lay in between. The CDR3 spells CARKGGLSGANVLTF. Written as DNA, the CDR3 is TGCGCCAGAAAAGGGGGGCTCTCTGGGGCCAACGTCCTGACTTTC.

This clonotype was observed many times. The chain combines TRBV7-2 with TRBJ2-3; TRBD1 might be the D (5 bases). Germline assignment: CDR1 SGHTA and CDR2 FQGNSA. Trimming took off 5 bases at V and 11 bases at J, with 17 bases between the two ends. CDR3 length equals 13 residues. CDR3 coding DNA: TGTGCCAGCAGCAGGGGATTCCCCCCGGGGCAGTATTTT. This sequence encodes CASSRGFPPGQYF.

This clonotype has a count of ten or more. The chain uses TRBV5-1 and TRBJ2-7, with 9 bases aligning to TRBD1. In germline, CDR1 is SGHRS, CDR2 YFSETQ. There are 16 residues in the CDR3. The junction had 11 bases not matched to a gene; V was cut back by 3 bases and J by 4 bases. The CDR3 sequence is CASSYQTGTGYYEQYF. The CDR3 DNA sequence: TGCGCCAGCAGCTACCAAACCGGGACAGGGTATTACGAGCAGTACTTC.

The chain carries TRBV6-5 and TRBJ2-1, with 9 bases matching TRBD1. The CDR3 is 19 residues long. Germline trimming cut 4 bases from V and 7 bases from J; bases unmatched to any gene: 20. The germline V gene encodes CDR1 MNHEY and CDR2 SVGAGI. This chain's CDR3 is CASSSGSVKDRGALNEQFF. The CDR3 DNA sequence: TGTGCCAGCAGTTCGGGATCGGTGAAGGACAGGGGAGCACTGAATGAGCAGTTCTTC.

The sample holds many counts of this clonotype. The chain combines TRBV5-1 with TRBJ2-7; D possibly matches TRBD1 or TRBD2 (5 bases each). The ends were cut back, 4 bases at V and 1 base at J, with 12 bases in the middle. The CDR3 contains 14 residues. CDR1 SGHRS and CDR2 YFSETQ come from the germline V gene. The CDR3 DNA is TGCGCCAGCAGCGTGGGGACGGGATCCTACGAGCAGTACTTC. It is translated as CASSVGTGSYEQYF.

The table lists this clonotype with many counts. The CDR3 spells CASSLSGGWTDTQYF. The CDR3 bases are TGTGCCAGCAGTTTAAGCGGGGGGTGGACAGATACGCAGTATTTT. The V gene is TRBV12-3 or TRBV12-4, the J gene TRBJ2-3, with 9 bases aligning to TRBD2. This CDR3 contains 15 residues. Losses at the gene ends were 2 bases for V and 3 bases for J; bases not matched to a gene: 3.

In this sample, this clonotype turned up many times. The chain joins TRBV4-1 to TRBJ2-2; a weak D match, TRBD1 (6 bases). Deletions cut 1 base from V and 7 bases from J, with 10 bases between. Per the germline V gene, CDR1 is MGHRA and CDR2 is YSYEKL. The CDR3 is made up of 14 amino acids. In DNA, the CDR3 is TGCGCCAGCAGCCAAGTGCAGGGGAACGGGGAGCTGTTTTTT. It is translated as CASSQVQGNGELFF.

In its sample, this clonotype was seen many times. This chain uses TRBV5-1 with TRBJ2-1; D not resolved. The V gene's germline CDR1 is SGHRS and CDR2 YFSETQ. Deletions cut 6 bases from V and 10 bases from J, with 26 bases between. The CDR3 spans 16 residues. The CDR3 DNA reads TGCGCCAGCACCTTACAGCCTTACAAGGGAACGGCCGAGCAGTTCTTC. It translates to CASTLQPYKGTAEQFF. Variable domain in full (rest from reference TRBV5-1 and TRBJ2-1): KAGVTQTPRYLIKTRGQQVTLSCSPISGHRSVSWYQQTPGQGLQFLFEYFSETQRNKGNFPGRFSGRQFSNSRSEMNVSTLELGDSALYLCASTLQPYKGTAEQFFGPGTRLTVL.

This clonotype was observed at least ten times. The CDR3 region is CASSLEGGGRNNEQFF. The CDR3, as DNA: TGCGCCAGCAGCTTGGAGGGAGGGGGGCGAAACAATGAGCAGTTCTTC. V and J are TRBV5-1 and TRBJ2-1; perhaps TRBD2 as D (7 bases). Between the trimmed V and J ends, which lost 0 bases and 5 bases, there was a span of 15 bases. CDR3 size: 16 residues. Per germline, CDR1 SGHRS and CDR2 YFSETQ. Full variable domain (remainder filled in from reference TRBV5-1 and TRBJ2-1): KAGVTQTPRYLIKTRGQQVTLSCSPISGHRSVSWYQQTPGQGLQFLFEYFSETQRNKGNFPGRFSGRQFSNSRSEMNVSTLELGDSALYLCASSLEGGGRNNEQFFGPGTRLTVL.

There are many counts of this clonotype. V usage is TRBV6-5 and J usage is TRBJ2-7; TRBD1 aligns across 10 bases. Germline V CDR1 and CDR2: MNHEY, SVGAGI. The CDR3 loop spans 14 amino acids. V gave up 6 bases and J gave up 3 bases; unmatched junction bases: 5. The CDR3 sequence: CASSFDRGLYEQYF. DNA of the CDR3: TGTGCCAGCAGCTTCGACAGGGGGCTCTACGAGCAGTACTTC.

The rearrangement joins TRBV12-3 or TRBV12-4 to TRBJ1-4; weak D call: TRBD1 (5 bases). The CDR3 contains 16 residues. With 4 bases removed from V and 6 bases from J, the gap between germline ends came to 18 bases. Written as DNA, the CDR3 is TGTGCCAGCAGTTCTCCCAGGGTGAGGAGGTATGAAAAACTGTTTTTT. This codes for CASSSPRVRRYEKLFF.

This clonotype was detected ten times or more. This chain links TRBV5-1 with TRBJ1-3; D is unresolved. The length of the CDR3 is 14 residues. Trimming pared 0 bases from V and 4 bases from J, leaving 8 bases between. Germline V lookup: CDR1 SGHRS, CDR2 YFSETQ. This CDR3 reads CASSLDSRGNTIYF. The CDR3 coding sequence is TGCGCCAGCAGCTTGGACTCTAGGGGAAACACCATATATTTT.

This clonotype showed up just a few times. The chain links TRBV20-1 to TRBJ2-1, with 7 bases identical to TRBD2. The V gene's germline CDR1 is DFQATT and CDR2 SNEGSKA (reference sequence). The trim removed 3 bases at V and 5 bases at J, leaving 7 bases unmatched. CDR3 length: 14 residues. This chain's CDR3 is CSASPASGNNEQFF. DNA of the CDR3: TGCAGTGCTAGTCCGGCTAGCGGAAACAATGAGCAGTTCTTC.

This clonotype occurred many times. The CDR3 nucleotides are TGCGCCAGCAGCTCATGGACAGGGAGTATGAGAGAGACCCAGTACTTC. Its protein is CASSSWTGSMRETQYF. The rearrangement uses TRBV5-1 and TRBJ2-5; 8 bases fit TRBD1. Losses at the gene ends were 3 bases for V and 4 bases for J; bases not matched to a gene: 11. Germline CDR1 reads SGHRS; CDR2 reads YFSETQ. The CDR3 extends over 16 amino acids. Full variable domain (outside the CDR3, taken from reference TRBV5-1 and TRBJ2-5): KAGVTQTPRYLIKTRGQQVTLSCSPISGHRSVSWYQQTPGQGLQFLFEYFSETQRNKGNFPGRFSGRQFSNSRSEMNVSTLELGDSALYLCASSSWTGSMRETQYFGPGTRLLVL.

In its sample, this clonotype was seen many times. This sequence joins TRBV20-1 and TRBJ2-3, with TRBD2 identical over 8 bases. The trim removed 4 bases at V and 4 bases at J, leaving 7 bases unmatched. The CDR3 is 14 amino acids. CDR1 is DFQATT and CDR2 is SNEGSKA in the germline V gene (reference sequence). Here the CDR3 reads CSATVPGLADTQYF. The CDR3 bases are TGCAGTGCTACTGTCCCGGGACTAGCAGATACGCAGTATTTT.

As concerns this clonotype: This may be a read error, as it is one base from a much larger clone. This sequence joins TRBV7-2 and TRBJ2-7; 8 bases align to TRBD2. This CDR3 comprises 14 residues. Germline CDR1 is SGHTA and CDR2 is FQGNSA. The V gene end was trimmed by 8 bases and the J gene end by 2 bases; junction bases not matched to a gene: 8. CDR3 in amino acids: CASAGRGVTYEQYF. The CDR3 DNA follows: TGTGCCAGCGCTGGGCGGGGGGTTACCTACGAGCAGTACTTC.

This clonotype was seen ten or more times. The gene calls are TRBV7-7 and TRBJ2-4; unclear D gene. Per the germline V gene, CDR1 is SSHAT and CDR2 is FNYEAQ (reference sequence). V lost 11 bases and J lost 8, with 10 bases in between. The CDR3 totals 10 residues. The CDR3 loop reads CAHPVDIQYF. In DNA form, the CDR3 reads TGTGCCCACCCGGTGGACATTCAGTACTTC.

The sample holds many counts of this clonotype. This chain connects TRBV20-1 to TRBJ2-5; 7 positions match TRBD1. The CDR3 runs to 14 residues. V lost 3 bases to trimming and J lost 5 bases; unmatched junction nucleotides: 9. Germline CDR1 and CDR2: DFQATT and SNEGSKA (reference sequence). The CDR3 nucleotides are TGCAGTGCTAGTCTCTCAGACAGGGCCGAGACCCAGTACTTC. It codes for CSASLSDRAETQYF.

There are many counts of this clonotype. V and J are TRBV24-1 and TRBJ2-1; 7 positions agree with TRBD1. From germline, CDR1 is KGHDR and CDR2 SFDVKD. V lost 1 base, J lost 2 bases, and 4 bases stayed unmatched. The CDR3 covers 16 residues. This CDR3 reads CATSDLGGITYNEQFF. The CDR3 DNA follows: TGTGCCACCAGTGATTTAGGGGGCATCACCTACAATGAGCAGTTCTTC.

This clonotype has at least ten counts. This chain joins TRBV20-1 and TRBJ2-1; D might be TRBD2 (6 bases). The CDR3 extends over 13 amino acids. Trimming stripped 6 bases from V and 3 bases from J, with 12 bases between. Germline lookup yields CDR1 DFQATT and CDR2 SNEGSKA (reference sequence). The DNA for the CDR3 is TGCAGTGCCAGGAGCGGGTTCTACAATGAGCAGTTCTTC. It is translated as CSARSGFYNEQFF.

Concerning this clonotype itself: A much larger clone lies one base from this, so it may be a read error. J is TRBJ2-1 and V is TRBV5-1; D ambiguous. This CDR3 comprises 15 residues. Germline V gene lookup returns CDR1 SGHRS and CDR2 YFSETQ. The V and J ends lost 3 bases and 5 bases respectively, with 15 bases between them. The CDR3 bases are TGCGCCAGCAGCTCGCAGCTATCACAAAACAATGAGCAGTTCTTC. It codes for CASSSQLSQNNEQFF.

This clonotype was picked up many times. The CDR3 region is CSAMGQGYNEQFF. The CDR3 bases are TGCAGTGCTATGGGACAGGGCTACAATGAGCAGTTCTTC. V usage is TRBV20-1 and J usage is TRBJ2-1, with 9 bases lining up with TRBD1. CDR1 is DFQATT and CDR2 is SNEGSKA in the germline V gene (reference sequence). The CDR3 contains 13 residues. V shed 4 bases and J 3 bases; nucleotides not matched to a gene: 1.

Of note for this clonotype: Being one base from a much bigger clone, this may be a read error. V usage is TRBV12-3 or TRBV12-4 and J usage is TRBJ2-7, with 12 positions matching TRBD2. This CDR3 spans 18 amino acids. The CDR3 DNA reads TGTGTCAGCACCCCGCGGACTAGCGGGGCCTATAATCCCTACGAGCAGTACTTC. Amino acid sequence: CVSTPRTSGAYNPYEQYF.